Listed below are T cell receptor beta chains from one sample, sequenced in a study of vaccination and CD4 T cells after COVID-19. For these receptors, no antigen is known. TCRdb called the PCR reads again in MiXCR, with one record for every CDR3 protein. This sample has fewer than 15,000 distinct CDR3 sequences, with more than 55% found just once. Sequences were derived from cultured CD4+ T cells from blood, sampled after SARS-CoV-2 vaccination. The receptors derive from a human donor with COVID-19. CDR3s include the opening cysteine and the closing phenylalanine or tryptophan. A D gene is named only where the DNA matches it firmly. Only part of the rows carry a size: once, few, many, or a class if the clone is expanded.

D gene	J gene	V gene	clone size	CDR3 protein	CDR3 DNA
TRBD2	TRBJ2-7	TRBV6-1	NA	CASSPHPSGGQLGYEQYF	TGTGCCAGCAGCCCACATCCTAGCGGGGGGCAACTAGGCTACGAGCAGTACTTC
NA	TRBJ1-2	TRBV6-2/TRBV6-3	large	CASSGGVNYGYTF	TGTGCCAGCAGCGGGGGGGTTAACTATGGCTACACCTTC
NA	TRBJ2-5	TRBV7-3	NA	CASSPSGGGRETQYF	TGTGCCAGCAGCCCAAGTGGGGGGGGCAGGGAGACCCAGTACTTC
NA	TRBJ1-3	TRBV20-1	few	CSAETGRGPLSGNTIYF	TGCAGTGCTGAAACAGGGAGGGGACCGTTATCTGGAAACACCATATATTTT
NA	TRBJ2-7	TRBV6-5	few	CASSYDSNYEQYF	TGTGCCAGCAGTTACGACAGTAACTACGAGCAGTACTTC
NA	TRBJ2-7	TRBV7-2	NA	CASSLALGSSSYEQYF	TGTGCCAGCAGCTTAGCGCTGGGGTCAAGCTCCTACGAGCAGTACTTC
TRBD2	TRBJ2-3	TRBV7-2	NA	CASSLSGGRTNTQYF	TGTGCCAGCAGCTTGAGCGGGGGGCGTACGAATACGCAGTATTTT
TRBD2	TRBJ2-3	TRBV19	NA	CASSTRGIAGGQGTQYF	TGTGCCAGTAGTACCCGCGGGATAGCGGGGGGGCAGGGTACGCAGTATTTT
TRBD1	TRBJ1-5	TRBV20-1	NA	CSALGGGQPQHF	TGCAGTGCTCTAGGGGGCGGTCAGCCCCAGCATTTT
NA	TRBJ1-5	TRBV7-6	NA	CASSLEDSNQPQHF	TGTGCCAGCAGCTTAGAAGATAGCAATCAGCCCCAGCATTTT
NA	TRBJ1-1	TRBV6-1	NA	CASSNRENTEAFF	TGTGCCAGCAGTAATAGGGAGAACACTGAAGCTTTCTTT
NA	TRBJ1-5	TRBV6-5	NA	CASSYSSRVINQPQHF	TGTGCCAGCAGTTACTCGAGCAGGGTGATCAATCAGCCCCAGCATTTT
NA	TRBJ1-5	TRBV7-2	NA	CASRSAGSNQPQHF	TGTGCCAGCAGGTCGGCGGGGAGCAATCAGCCCCAGCATTTT
NA	TRBJ2-5	TRBV21-1	NA	CASSKAASGLPCETQYF	TGTGCCAGCAGCAAAGCGGCATCTGGTCTTCCGTGCGAGACCCAGTACTTC
NA	TRBJ1-5	TRBV19	NA	CASRARRGPNQPQHF	TGTGCCAGTAGGGCTCGCAGGGGCCCTAATCAGCCCCAGCATTTT
TRBD1	TRBJ1-5	TRBV20-1	NA	CSARDLTGGGNQPQHF	TGCAGTGCTAGAGACCTGACAGGGGGCGGCAATCAGCCCCAGCATTTT
TRBD1	TRBJ1-2	TRBV28	NA	CASSSPQGGSYGYTF	TGTGCCAGCAGTTCACCACAGGGGGGCAGCTATGGCTACACCTTC
NA	TRBJ2-5	TRBV7-9	NA	CASSLGGPGVETQYF	TGTGCCAGCAGCTTGGGGGGCCCGGGAGTGGAGACCCAGTACTTC
NA	TRBJ1-1	TRBV18	NA	CASSPPDTEAFF	TGTGCCAGCTCACCTCCCGACACTGAAGCTTTCTTT
NA	TRBJ1-2	TRBV19	NA	CASSPRGWDGYTF	TGTGCCAGTAGCCCCAGGGGATGGGACGGCTACACCTTC
NA	TRBJ1-1	TRBV7-2	NA	CASSLNGGRGGTEAFF	TGTGCCAGCAGCTTAAACGGTGGGAGGGGCGGCACTGAAGCTTTCTTT
TRBD1	TRBJ1-5	TRBV7-2	NA	CASSLGQGMGNQPQHF	TGTGCCAGCAGCTTAGGACAGGGTATGGGCAATCAGCCCCAGCATTTT
NA	TRBJ1-5	TRBV20-1	NA	CSAREAGNQPQHF	TGCAGTGCTAGAGAGGCAGGCAATCAGCCCCAGCATTTT
NA	TRBJ2-7	TRBV10-3	NA	CAISDPGTRGYEQYF	TGTGCCATCAGTGACCCCGGGACAAGGGGCTACGAGCAGTACTTC
TRBD1	TRBJ1-6	TRBV20-1	NA	CSAKRGKQGVGSPLHF	TGCAGTGCTAAGAGGGGAAAACAGGGGGTTGGTTCACCCCTCCACTTT
TRBD1	TRBJ1-2	TRBV27	NA	CASSSGGQVYGYTF	TGTGCCAGCAGTTCGGGGGGACAGGTCTATGGCTACACCTTC
NA	TRBJ2-3	TRBV6-1	NA	CAVRGASGTDTQYF	TGTGCCGTCAGGGGGGCGAGTGGGACAGATACGCAGTATTTT
NA	TRBJ1-1	TRBV20-1	NA	CSASRTGSGSTEAFF	TGCAGTGCTAGCCGGACCGGGAGTGGGTCCACTGAAGCTTTCTTT
NA	TRBJ2-5	TRBV20-1	NA	CSARDPLGDRETQYF	TGCAGTGCTAGAGACCCGTTGGGGGACCGGGAGACCCAGTACTTC
NA	TRBJ1-1	TRBV30	once	CAWTSGWAVAFF	TGTGCCTGGACCTCCGGCTGGGCTGTAGCTTTCTTT
NA	TRBJ1-1	TRBV7-2	NA	CASSLGQKGTEAFF	TGTGCCAGCAGTTTGGGCCAAAAGGGCACTGAAGCTTTCTTT
NA	TRBJ2-5	TRBV10-1	few	CASSDSQETQYF	TGCGCCAGCAGTGACAGCCAAGAGACCCAGTACTTC
NA	TRBJ2-7	TRBV20-1	NA	CSARGHYEQYF	TGCAGTGCTAGGGGACATTACGAGCAGTACTTC
TRBD1	TRBJ1-5	TRBV5-5	medium-sized	CASSRLGGRGDQPQHF	TGTGCCAGCAGCCGCCTAGGGGGCAGGGGGGATCAGCCCCAGCATTTT
NA	TRBJ1-5	TRBV6-1	NA	CASSVHERHQPQHF	TGTGCCAGCTCCGTGCATGAAAGGCATCAGCCCCAGCATTTT
TRBD2	TRBJ2-5	TRBV20-1	NA	CSARTSGGAKTQYF	TGCAGTGCTAGGACTAGCGGGGGGGCGAAGACCCAGTACTTC
TRBD1	TRBJ1-3	TRBV7-2	NA	CASSLVGTGTGGNTIYF	TGTGCCAGCAGCTTAGTTGGAACCGGGACAGGGGGAAACACCATATATTTT
NA	TRBJ2-7	TRBV6-2/TRBV6-3	NA	CASSYSGGRYEQYF	TGTGCCAGCAGTTACTCTGGCGGTCGCTACGAGCAGTACTTC
NA	TRBJ1-2	TRBV5-4	NA	CASSSQGTANYGYTF	TGTGCCAGCAGTTCCCAGGGAACCGCTAACTATGGCTACACCTTC
NA	TRBJ1-6	TRBV27	few	CASRTPLGPLHF	TGTGCCAGCAGGACCCCGTTGGGACCCCTCCACTTT
NA	TRBJ1-1	TRBV5-4	NA	CASSSERGIAFF	TGTGCCAGCAGCTCCGAGAGGGGAATTGCTTTCTTT
TRBD2	TRBJ2-5	TRBV11-2	NA	CASSPQGGYKETQYF	TGTGCCAGCAGCCCCCAGGGAGGGTATAAAGAGACCCAGTACTTC
NA	TRBJ1-2	TRBV7-9	few	CASSLARASSGYTF	TGTGCCAGCAGCCTCGCACGAGCGAGTTCCGGCTACACCTTC
TRBD1	TRBJ1-2	TRBV12-3/TRBV12-4	NA	CASSPWTGTRYGYTF	TGTGCCAGCAGTCCATGGACAGGGACGCGTTATGGCTACACCTTC
NA	TRBJ1-1	TRBV7-8	NA	CASSLGVGLGDTEAFF	TGTGCCAGCAGCTTAGGAGTAGGGCTTGGAGACACTGAAGCTTTCTTT
NA	TRBJ2-2	TRBV20-1	NA	CSARAVVNTGELFF	TGCAGTGCTAGAGCGGTGGTAAACACCGGGGAGCTGTTTTTT
TRBD1	TRBJ1-6	TRBV6-2/TRBV6-3	few	CASSYTTGQGAALHF	TGTGCCAGCAGTTATACAACCGGACAGGGGGCAGCCCTCCACTTT
TRBD2	TRBJ2-5	TRBV28	NA	CASRDPTGRGDQETQYF	TGTGCCAGCAGAGACCCCACGGGGCGGGGGGACCAAGAGACCCAGTACTTC
NA	TRBJ2-6	TRBV7-6	NA	CASSVDRPAGANVLTF	TGTGCCAGCAGCGTTGACAGGCCCGCTGGGGCCAACGTCCTGACTTTC
TRBD1	TRBJ2-4	TRBV6-5	NA	CASSYSMGQGFSKNIQYF	TGTGCCAGCAGTTACTCGATGGGACAGGGGTTCTCCAAAAACATTCAGTACTTC
NA	TRBJ1-5	TRBV7-8	NA	CASSLREGTRGGNQPQHF	TGTGCCAGCAGCTTACGCGAGGGAACCCGGGGGGGCAATCAGCCCCAGCATTTT
NA	TRBJ1-6	TRBV19	few	CASSTTPGDSPLHF	TGTGCCAGTAGTACCACACCTGGGGATTCACCCCTCCACTTT
NA	TRBJ2-7	TRBV7-2	NA	CASSPRQVQNEQYF	TGTGCCAGCAGCCCCCGCCAGGTCCAGAACGAGCAGTACTTC
TRBD1	TRBJ1-6	TRBV10-2	few	CATGTWDRVGSPLHF	TGCGCAACGGGGACGTGGGACAGGGTTGGTTCACCCCTCCACTTT
TRBD1	TRBJ2-4	TRBV19	few	CASSRTGEVNIQYF	TGTGCCAGTAGTAGGACAGGGGAGGTGAACATTCAGTACTTC
TRBD2	TRBJ2-3	TRBV6-5	few	CASSWGGGALWQYF	TGTGCCAGCAGTTGGGGCGGGGGGGCCCTTTGGCAGTATTTT
NA	TRBJ1-1	TRBV7-9	NA	CASSPRSRMDTEAFF	TGTGCCAGCAGCCCCAGGTCCAGGATGGACACTGAAGCTTTCTTT
NA	TRBJ1-4	TRBV28	once	CATQLTNEKLFF	TGTGCCACCCAGCTTACTAATGAAAAACTGTTTTTT